Listed below are T cell receptor beta chains from one sample, sequenced in a study of T cells in Graves' hyperthyroidism and ophthalmopathy. TCRdb itself ran the multiplex PCR reads through MiXCR, one entry per CDR3 protein. The sample has about 500,000 distinct CDR3 sequences; 17% are singletons. What was sequenced was blood. Receptor source: a woman aged 18-29 years with Graves' ophthalmopathy. Both conserved end residues are part of each CDR3. Each record gives: clone size, D gene, V gene, J gene, CDR3 protein, CDR3 DNA. The D gene is left open where the match is weak. Rows give clone size only sometimes, using once, few, many, or a class for an expanded clone.

many	.	TRBV10-3	TRBJ1-1	CAISESNILTEAFF	TGTGCCATCAGTGAGTCGAACATCCTCACTGAAGCTTTCTTT
many	TRBD1	TRBV3-1	TRBJ1-4	CASSGTGGGGKLFF	TGTGCCAGCAGCGGTACAGGGGGCGGAGGAAAACTGTTTTTT
once	.	TRBV6-9	TRBJ1-1	CASSLGRRGSEAFF	TGTGCCAGCAGTTTAGGCCGCCGGGGGTCTGAAGCTTTCTTT
few	TRBD1	TRBV19	TRBJ1-6	CASSITGQGSSPLHF	TGTGCCAGTAGTATTACGGGACAGGGGAGTTCACCCCTCCACTTT
.	.	TRBV6-1	TRBJ2-2	CASSERGQNTGELFF	TGTGCCAGCAGTGAACGGGGACAGAACACCGGGGAGCTGTTTTTT
many	TRBD2	TRBV30	TRBJ2-1	CAWSVAGGGNEQFF	TGTGCCTGGAGTGTGGCGGGAGGGGGCAATGAGCAGTTCTTC
many	.	TRBV5-1	TRBJ2-7	CASVLKPGATHEQYF	TGCGCCAGTGTGTTGAAGCCGGGGGCAACCCACGAGCAGTACTTC
few	TRBD1	TRBV4-1	TRBJ2-5	CASSDRGRGETQYF	TGCGCCAGCAGTGACAGGGGGCGGGGTGAGACCCAGTACTTC
many	TRBD1	TRBV27	TRBJ1-1	CASLDQGADTEAFF	TGTGCCAGCCTGGACCAGGGGGCGGACACTGAAGCTTTCTTT
many	TRBD2	TRBV3-1	TRBJ2-5	CASSQRTSGTQETQYF	TGTGCCAGCAGCCAACGGACTAGCGGGACGCAAGAGACCCAGTACTTC
few	.	TRBV9	TRBJ1-3	CASSVGLNSGNTIYF	TGTGCCAGCAGCGTAGGGCTGAACTCTGGAAACACCATATATTTT
.	.	TRBV4-2	TRBJ2-7	CASSHSPTGYHEQYF	TGTGCCAGCAGCCACAGCCCCACAGGGTACCACGAGCAGTACTTC
many	.	TRBV5-6	TRBJ2-5	CASSWDGLQYF	TGTGCCAGCAGCTGGGACGGCCTCCAGTACTTC
few	.	TRBV19	TRBJ2-2	CASSMVDGELFF	TGTGCCAGTAGTATGGTAGACGGGGAGCTGTTTTTT
.	.	TRBV27	TRBJ1-1	CASSFQRQLSAAFF	TGTGCCAGCAGTTTCCAACGACAGTTAAGTGCGGCTTTCTTT
many	.	TRBV5-1	TRBJ2-1	CASQRVGNEQFF	TGCGCCAGCCAACGGGTAGGCAATGAGCAGTTCTTC
many	TRBD1	TRBV19	TRBJ2-2	CASSLRSRTGGNTGELFF	TGTGCCAGTAGTCTGCGATCTCGGACAGGGGGAAACACCGGGGAGCTGTTTTTT
once	TRBD2	TRBV5-1	TRBJ2-5	CASSFYGRKEETQYF	TGCGCCAGCAGCTTTTACGGGAGGAAGGAAGAGACCCAGTACTTC
many	.	TRBV28	TRBJ1-1	CASSPRDGNTEAFF	TGTGCCAGCAGCCCTCGGGACGGGAACACTGAAGCTTTCTTT
many	.	TRBV28	TRBJ2-7	CASSHRVHVYEQYF	TGTGCCAGCAGCCACAGGGTTCATGTCTACGAGCAGTACTTC
.	.	TRBV4-1	TRBJ2-7	CASSQESFAGLPYEQYF	TGCGCCAGCAGCCAAGAGTCTTTCGCGGGACTTCCCTACGAGCAGTACTTC
.	.	TRBV5-1	TRBJ2-5	CASSGGPAGETQYF	TGCGCCAGCAGCGGGGGACCTGCAGGTGAGACCCAGTACTTC
few	TRBD2	TRBV6-6	TRBJ2-3	CASSYTLAGGAGASTDTQYF	TGTGCCAGCAGTTACACTCTAGCGGGGGGGGCCGGAGCTAGCACAGATACGCAGTATTTT
many	TRBD2	TRBV29-1	TRBJ2-1	CSVPGERLAGGEQFF	TGCAGCGTTCCAGGGGAACGACTAGCGGGAGGGGAGCAGTTCTTC
many	.	TRBV27	TRBJ1-1	CASSPSLPTGEAFF	TGTGCCAGCAGTCCATCCCTACCCACAGGTGAAGCTTTCTTT
few	TRBD1	TRBV4-1	TRBJ2-2	CASSQGRLSGQGGSGELFF	TGCGCCAGCAGCCAAGGGAGGCTATCGGGACAGGGGGGATCAGGGGAGCTGTTTTTT
.	.	TRBV18	TRBJ1-2	CASSPQIRTPRSTHYGYTF	TGTGCCAGCTCACCCCAGATTAGGACTCCTCGGTCTACTCACTATGGCTACACCTTC
many	TRBD1	TRBV28	TRBJ2-7	CASSPGQAMSYEQYF	TGTGCCAGCAGCCCGGGACAGGCCATGTCCTACGAGCAGTACTTC
.	TRBD1	TRBV11-2	TRBJ1-2	CASSPARTGGSYGYTF	TGTGCCAGCAGCCCCGCCCGGACAGGGGGCAGCTATGGCTACACCTTC
few	.	TRBV5-6	TRBJ1-1	CAGSAESGVDTEAFF	TGTGCCGGCAGCGCCGAGTCAGGGGTGGACACTGAAGCTTTCTTT
many	TRBD1	TRBV7-3	TRBJ2-7	CASSLKAGGYEQYF	TGTGCCAGCAGCTTAAAGGCAGGGGGCTACGAGCAGTACTTC
.	.	TRBV12-3/TRBV12-4	TRBJ1-1	CASRLRQARDTEAFF	TGTGCCAGCAGACTAAGACAGGCGCGGGACACTGAAGCTTTCTTT
.	.	TRBV12-3/TRBV12-4	TRBJ2-7	CASSLEWVPGSPPSYEQYF	TGTGCCAGCAGTTTGGAATGGGTTCCTGGGAGCCCCCCCTCCTACGAGCAGTACTTC
.	TRBD1	TRBV11-3	TRBJ2-1	CASSRGGFLGTGGVYSYNEQFF	TGTGCCAGCAGCCGAGGGGGGTTTCTAGGGACAGGGGGCGTCTACTCCTACAATGAGCAGTTCTTC
.	.	TRBV12-5	TRBJ1-2	CASGSGYGYTF	TGTGCTAGTGGTTCTGGCTATGGCTACACCTTC
few	.	TRBV27	TRBJ1-2	CASSTGQRLGYTF	TGTGCCAGCAGTACGGGACAAAGGTTAGGCTACACCTTC
many	TRBD2	TRBV28	TRBJ2-1	CASSTGLAGKYEQFF	TGTGCCAGCAGTACGGGACTAGCGGGAAAGTATGAGCAGTTCTTC
many	.	TRBV7-2	TRBJ2-5	CASSLVGVPSYQETQYF	TGTGCCAGCAGCTTAGTGGGGGTCCCCTCTTACCAAGAGACCCAGTACTTC
few	.	TRBV6-2/TRBV6-3	TRBJ2-7	CASSYDSPIPYEQYF	TGTGCCAGCAGTTACGACAGTCCGATCCCCTACGAGCAGTACTTC
many	.	TRBV6-2/TRBV6-3	TRBJ1-2	CASSSDGDYGYTF	TGTGCCAGCAGTTCCGACGGAGACTATGGCTACACCTTC
.	.	TRBV10-3	TRBJ1-5	CASSGRQRYQPQHF	TGTGCCAGCAGTGGGCGTCAAAGGTATCAGCCCCAGCATTTT
many	.	TRBV7-2	TRBJ2-2	CASGIGGTGELFF	TGTGCCAGCGGAATAGGGGGCACCGGGGAGCTGTTTTTT
.	.	TRBV12-3/TRBV12-4	TRBJ2-7	CASSLDLSEQYF	TGTGCCAGCAGTTTAGACCTCTCCGAGCAGTACTTC
.	TRBD1	TRBV5-1	TRBJ1-2	CASSLDTGAGIPGYTF	TGCGCCAGCAGCTTAGACACAGGGGCGGGGATCCCTGGCTACACCTTC
.	.	TRBV20-1	TRBJ1-1	CSASSPDLNTEAFF	TGCAGTGCTAGTTCCCCGGACCTGAACACTGAAGCTTTCTTT
few	.	TRBV6-6	TRBJ2-4	CASSHTGAGDEERGRLAKNIQYF	TGTGCCAGCAGTCATACAGGGGCTGGCGATGAGGAGCGGGGGCGACTAGCCAAAAACATTCAGTACTTC
once	TRBD1	TRBV19	TRBJ2-5	CASSAGQGVGETQYF	TGTGCCAGTAGTGCCGGACAGGGTGTAGGAGAGACCCAGTACTTC
many	.	TRBV11-1	TRBJ2-1	CASSPRVWGEQFF	TGTGCCAGCAGCCCGCGGGTGTGGGGTGAGCAGTTCTTC
.	.	TRBV19	TRBJ1-1	CASSNGRLNTEAFF	TGTGCCAGTAGTAACGGACGGTTGAACACTGAAGCTTTCTTT
.	.	TRBV19	TRBJ2-1	CASSSGARPYNEQFF	TGTGCCAGTAGTTCCGGCGCCCGCCCCTACAATGAGCAGTTCTTC
many	.	TRBV28	TRBJ2-7	CASSYYFGARQPYEQYF	TGTGCCAGCAGTTATTATTTCGGAGCGCGACAGCCCTACGAGCAGTACTTC
.	.	TRBV20-1	TRBJ2-3	CSARDTRLGWTQYF	TGCAGTGCTAGAGATACCCGCCTGGGGTGGACGCAGTATTTT
many	TRBD1	TRBV6-1	TRBJ1-1	CASNEQGGEAFF	TGTGCCAGCAATGAACAGGGGGGGGAAGCTTTCTTT
many	TRBD1	TRBV11-1	TRBJ2-5	CASRGTAQETQYF	TGTGCCAGCAGAGGGACAGCCCAAGAGACCCAGTACTTC